This TCR beta chain was profiled in a study of blood T cells in healthy people across ages. Germline V gene lookup returns CDR1 SGHAT and CDR2 FQNNGV. The CDR3 length is 13 residues. Unmatched junction bases numbered 4, after V lost 6 bases and J lost 6 bases. Combining a sample-barcoded 5' primer with a J-beta primer mix, a second PCR ran for about 6 to 11 cycles. TCRdb reprocessed the 5' RACE reads with MiXCR, giving one entry per CDR3 protein. The table records hundreds of thousands of distinct CDR3 sequences, 58% of them present only once. At least ten counts were recorded for this clonotype. Those donating, healthy Caucasian individuals from Russia, were aged roughly 6 to 90.

The chain carries TRBV11-2 and TRBJ2-4, with 8 bases that match TRBD1. The receptor was derived from a man between 60 and 70 years old in good health. Sequenced material: blood. The CDR3 is CASSPDRANIQYF. The CDR3 DNA sequence: TGTGCCAGCAGTCCGGACAGGGCAAACATTCAGTACTTC.